Below, one T cell receptor (beta chain) is given with its context. Per the germline V gene, CDR1 is ENHRY and CDR2 is SYGVKD. Trimming cost V 3 bases and J 4 bases, with 14 bases left between them. The CDR3 contains 15 residues. This sample is drawn from a study of PD-L1 blockade in urothelial cancer. The overall study: Dosed intravenously at 1,200 mg every 3 weeks, atezolizumab was initiated by patients around 2014. Bladder-origin urothelial cancer in males described about 90% of the roughly 30 patients. Researchers looked at the blood 3 weeks (second dose) and 6 weeks after treatment began. Across blood samples, T cells had a median count of about 140,000.

Assay: immunoSEQ multiplex PCR; the TCRdb copy retains only in-frame clones and omits some. The sample has tens of thousands of clones, about 86% seen once. This sequence joins TRBV10-3 and TRBJ2-3; D perhaps matches TRBD1 (6 bases). Specimen: PBMCs, collected around atezolizumab (anti-PD-L1) treatment. The source is a man aged 50 to 60 with urothelial cancer. CDR3 sequence (DNA): TGTGCCATCAGTGACAACAGGGCAAAGCCAGATACGCAGTATTTT. Translating it yields CAISDNRAKPDTQYF.